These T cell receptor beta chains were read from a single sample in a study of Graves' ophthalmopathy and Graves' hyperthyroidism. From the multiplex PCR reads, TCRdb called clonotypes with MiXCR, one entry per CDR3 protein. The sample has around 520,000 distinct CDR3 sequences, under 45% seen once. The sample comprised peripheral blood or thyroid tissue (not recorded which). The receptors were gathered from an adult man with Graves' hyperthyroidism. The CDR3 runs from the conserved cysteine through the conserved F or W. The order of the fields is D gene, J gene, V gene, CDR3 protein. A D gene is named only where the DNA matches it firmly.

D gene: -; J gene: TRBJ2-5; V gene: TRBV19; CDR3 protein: CASRGGQEQETQYF
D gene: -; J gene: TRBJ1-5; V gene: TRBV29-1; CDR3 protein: CSVGGGQSNQPQHF
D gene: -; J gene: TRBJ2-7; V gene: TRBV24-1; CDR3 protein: CATSLGGSYEQYF
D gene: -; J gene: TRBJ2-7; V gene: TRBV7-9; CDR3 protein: CASSYKGGDTQYF
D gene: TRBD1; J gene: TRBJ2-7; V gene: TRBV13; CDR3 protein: CASSSPGQLYEQYF
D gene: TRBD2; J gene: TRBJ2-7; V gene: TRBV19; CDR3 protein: CASRRSGSYEQYF
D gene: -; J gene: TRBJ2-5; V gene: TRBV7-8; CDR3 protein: CASSLREPGAQETQYF
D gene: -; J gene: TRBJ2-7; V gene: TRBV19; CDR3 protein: CASSIPGSLQYF
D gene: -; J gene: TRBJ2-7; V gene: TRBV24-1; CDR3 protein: CATSDLGYEQYF
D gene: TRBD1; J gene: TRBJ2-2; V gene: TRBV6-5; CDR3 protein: CASSGRTGAGELFF
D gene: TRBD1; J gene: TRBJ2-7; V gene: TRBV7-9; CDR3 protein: CASSPDPRDRGDYEQYF
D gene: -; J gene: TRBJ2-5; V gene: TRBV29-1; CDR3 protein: CSVETGPETQYF
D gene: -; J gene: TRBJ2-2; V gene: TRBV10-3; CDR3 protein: CASNGGLSIGELFF
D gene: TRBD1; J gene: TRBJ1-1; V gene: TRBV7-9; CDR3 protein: CASSSFPGQGENTEAFF
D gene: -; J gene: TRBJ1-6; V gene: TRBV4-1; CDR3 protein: CASSQRDMSYNSPLHF
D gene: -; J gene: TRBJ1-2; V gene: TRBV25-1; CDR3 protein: CASYVWGGYGYTF
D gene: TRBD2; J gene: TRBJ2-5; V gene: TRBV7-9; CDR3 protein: CASSLEGGLASQETQYF
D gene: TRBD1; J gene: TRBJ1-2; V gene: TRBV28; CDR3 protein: CASSPSGGLYGYTF
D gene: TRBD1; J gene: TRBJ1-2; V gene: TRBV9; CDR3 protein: CASSVNPGGPYGYTF
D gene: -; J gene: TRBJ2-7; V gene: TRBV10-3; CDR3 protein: CAIKPQRTYPQEQYF
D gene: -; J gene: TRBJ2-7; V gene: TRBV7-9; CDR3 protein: CASSSDKTGTYEQYF
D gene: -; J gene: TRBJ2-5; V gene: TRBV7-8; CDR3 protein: CDSAAWNETQYF
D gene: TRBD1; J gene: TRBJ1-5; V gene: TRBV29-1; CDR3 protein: CSVDAPTGGTNQPQHF
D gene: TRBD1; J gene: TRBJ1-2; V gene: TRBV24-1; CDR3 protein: CATSDFPGQEPYGYTF
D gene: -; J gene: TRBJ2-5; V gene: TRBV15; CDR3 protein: CATSSLKVLSSSETQYF
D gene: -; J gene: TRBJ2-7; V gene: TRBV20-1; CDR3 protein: CSAITGTGYEQYF
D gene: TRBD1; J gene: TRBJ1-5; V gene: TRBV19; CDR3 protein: CASSIDRDRGEAYSNQPQHF
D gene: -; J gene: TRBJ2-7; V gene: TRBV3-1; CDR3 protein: CASSQGFDEQYF